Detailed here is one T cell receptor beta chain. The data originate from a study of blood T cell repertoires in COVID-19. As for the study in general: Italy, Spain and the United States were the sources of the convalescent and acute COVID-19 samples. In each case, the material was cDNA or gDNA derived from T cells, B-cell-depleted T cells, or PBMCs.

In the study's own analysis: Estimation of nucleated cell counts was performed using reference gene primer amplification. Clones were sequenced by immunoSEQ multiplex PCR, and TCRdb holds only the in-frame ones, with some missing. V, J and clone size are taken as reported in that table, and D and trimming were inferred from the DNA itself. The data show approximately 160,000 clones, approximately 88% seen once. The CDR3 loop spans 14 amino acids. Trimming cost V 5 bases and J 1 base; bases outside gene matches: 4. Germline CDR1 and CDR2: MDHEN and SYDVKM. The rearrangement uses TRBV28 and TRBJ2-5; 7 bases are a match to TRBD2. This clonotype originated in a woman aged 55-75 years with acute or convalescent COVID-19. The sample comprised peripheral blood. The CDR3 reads CASSPPSGQETQYF. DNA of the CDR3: TGTGCCAGCAGTCCCCCTAGCGGCCAAGAGACCCAGTACTTC. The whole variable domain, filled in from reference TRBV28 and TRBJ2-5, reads DVKVTQSSRYLVKRTGEKVFLECVQDMDHENMFWYRQDPGLGLRLIYFSYDVKMKEKGDIPEGYSVSREKKERFSLILESASTNQTSMYLCASSPPSGQETQYFGPGTRLLVL.